This passage covers 15 T cell receptor beta chains from one sample sequenced in a study of T cells in narcolepsy. Sequenced by immunoSEQ multiplex PCR; TCRdb stores in-frame clones only, minus some. The sample holds about 15,000 clones; 85% to 90% are singletons and the top ten take roughly 34%. What was sequenced was memory (CD45RA-) CD4+ T cells from blood. These receptors were taken from a human donor in good health.

This chain connects TRBV25-1 to TRBJ1-1; 11 positions agree with TRBD1. Trimming at V came to 5 bases and at J to 8 bases, leaving 7 bases not matched to a gene. This CDR3 region has 14 residues. Germline lookup yields CDR1 MGHDK and CDR2 SYGVNS. This CDR3 reads CASSPYGTGGEAFF. CDR3 DNA: TGTGCCAGCAGTCCATATGGGACAGGGGGAGAAGCTTTCTTT.

As concerns this clone: This same CDR3 is encoded by further DNA sequences in the sample. The chain couples TRBV5-4 to TRBJ1-2; D perhaps matches TRBD1 (5 bases). The V end lost 4 bases, the J end lost 3 bases, and 19 bases lay between the germline ends. The germline V gene has CDR1 SGHNT and CDR2 YYREEE (reference sequence). The CDR3 covers 16 residues. The CDR3: CASSLAGIGGDYGYTF. The CDR3 DNA reads as TGTGCCAGCAGCCTGGCAGGGATTGGGGGTGACTATGGCTACACCTTC.

The chain is built from TRBV6-1 and TRBJ2-3, with 11 bases that match TRBD2. CDR1 and CDR2 from the germline V gene are MNHNS and SASEGT. J was trimmed by 4 bases and V by 5 bases; bases with no gene match: 5. The CDR3 has 15 residues. The CDR3 protein is CASSNLAGGPDTQYF. The CDR3 nucleotides read TGTGCCAGCAGTAATTTAGCGGGGGGGCCAGATACGCAGTATTTT.

The V gene is TRBV19, the J gene TRBJ1-4; perhaps TRBD1 as D (6 bases). CDR1 and CDR2 (germline): LNHDA, SQIVND (reference sequence). Trimming took off 4 bases at V and 2 bases at J, with 14 bases between the two ends. There are 16 residues in the CDR3. The CDR3 spells CASSTPDRRTNEKLFF. CDR3 in DNA: TGTGCCAGTAGTACTCCCGACAGGCGGACTAATGAAAAACTGTTTTTT.

V is TRBV2 and J is TRBJ1-5; 8 bases match TRBD1. J lost 5 bases, V lost 5 bases, and 5 bases had no gene match. CDR1 and CDR2 (germline): SNHLY, FYNNEI. The CDR3 has 14 amino acids. The CDR3 here is CASSKDRAYQPQHF. The CDR3 DNA sequence: TGTGCCAGCAGTAAGGACAGGGCCTATCAGCCCCAGCATTTT.

This clone was counted a few times. This CDR3 is CASSLAGPGEKLFF. CDR3 coding DNA: TGCGCCAGCAGCTTGGCCGGACCGGGTGAAAAACTGTTTTTT. The chain links TRBV5-1 to TRBJ1-4; D not certain. Germline CDR1 reads SGHRS; CDR2 reads YFSETQ. V dropped 0 bases and J dropped 7 bases, with 10 bases sitting between them. This CDR3 is built from 14 residues.

The chain uses TRBV19 and TRBJ1-2; D gene ambiguous. Per the germline V gene, CDR1 is LNHDA and CDR2 is SQIVND (reference sequence). Trimming removed 3 bases at V and 5 bases at J, with 16 bases between. This CDR3 spans 15 amino acids. This CDR3 is CASSIRRTVGYGYTF. CDR3 DNA sequence: TGTGCCAGTAGTATCCGGCGGACCGTAGGATATGGCTACACCTTC.

The chain is built from TRBV19 and TRBJ2-6; TRBD2 is a possible D gene (5 bases). Trimming stripped 7 bases from V and 4 bases from J, with 8 bases between. This CDR3 contains 13 residues. Germline assignment: CDR1 LNHDA and CDR2 SQIVND (reference sequence). The CDR3: CASTGYGANVLTF. Written as DNA, the CDR3 is TGTGCCAGTACGGGGTACGGGGCCAACGTCCTGACTTTC.

The CDR3 bases are TGCGCCAGCAGCTTGGACGGTCCTAGCACAGATACGCAGTATTTT. This gives the protein CASSLDGPSTDTQYF. The rearrangement joins TRBV5-1 to TRBJ2-3; D not resolved. With 0 bases removed from V and 0 bases from J, the gap between germline ends came to 8 bases. From germline, CDR1 is SGHRS and CDR2 YFSETQ. CDR3 length: 15 amino acids.

V gene TRBV27 combines with J gene TRBJ2-7, with no clear D. Trimming removed 4 bases at V and 4 bases at J, with 17 bases between. From germline, CDR1 is MNHEY and CDR2 SMNVEV (reference sequence). The CDR3 has 15 amino acids. Written as DNA, the CDR3 is TGTGCCAGCAGTTCCGTTCTGCGAACCTGGTACGAGCAGTACTTC. Translation: CASSSVLRTWYEQYF.

V and J are TRBV5-1 and TRBJ1-5; D call uncertain. The germline gives CDR1 SGHRS, CDR2 YFSETQ. V dropped 0 bases and J dropped 2 bases, with 12 bases sitting between them. The CDR3 extends over 16 amino acids. CDR3 nucleotide sequence: TGCGCCAGCAGCTTGGGAGGCGGGATGGGCAATCAGCCCCAGCATTTT. This gives the protein CASSLGGGMGNQPQHF.

The chain links TRBV7-2 to TRBJ2-2; no clear D gene. V was clipped by 5 bases and J by 6 bases, with 10 bases between them. CDR3 length: 13 residues. Germline V gives CDR1 SGHTA, CDR2 FQGNSA. CDR3 DNA: TGTGCCAGCAGCCCTCAGGTGTCCGGGGAGCTGTTTTTT. Protein: CASSPQVSGELFF.

This clone was observed a single time. The chain employs TRBV5-1 and TRBJ2-3; TRBD2 might be the D (6 bases). CDR1 SGHRS and CDR2 YFSETQ come from the germline V gene. The CDR3 has 14 amino acids. Trimming left V 0 bases short and J 5 bases short, with 10 bases between. The CDR3 loop reads CASSLVGGLDTQYF. The CDR3 DNA reads TGCGCCAGCAGCTTGGTCGGGGGTTTAGATACGCAGTATTTT.

V is TRBV5-6 and J is TRBJ2-7; D tentatively fits TRBD1 or TRBD2 (5 bases each). This CDR3 contains 14 residues. Per germline, CDR1 SGHDT and CDR2 YYEEEE. V lost 4 bases and J 7 bases, leaving 18 bases between the germline ends. The CDR3 spells CASSPGPGTIEQYF. The CDR3 DNA follows: TGTGCCAGCAGCCCTGGGCCAGGGACCATTGAGCAGTACTTC.

J is TRBJ2-3 and V is TRBV7-2; TRBD1 aligns across 9 bases. The J segment lost 11 bases and the V segment lost 1 base, leaving 4 bases of the junction unmatched. CDR1 and CDR2 (germline): SGHTA, FQGNSA. The CDR3 is 13 amino acids. Written as DNA, the CDR3 is TGTGCCAGCAGCTTAGGTCGGGACAGGGTGCAGTATTTT. This encodes CASSLGRDRVQYF.